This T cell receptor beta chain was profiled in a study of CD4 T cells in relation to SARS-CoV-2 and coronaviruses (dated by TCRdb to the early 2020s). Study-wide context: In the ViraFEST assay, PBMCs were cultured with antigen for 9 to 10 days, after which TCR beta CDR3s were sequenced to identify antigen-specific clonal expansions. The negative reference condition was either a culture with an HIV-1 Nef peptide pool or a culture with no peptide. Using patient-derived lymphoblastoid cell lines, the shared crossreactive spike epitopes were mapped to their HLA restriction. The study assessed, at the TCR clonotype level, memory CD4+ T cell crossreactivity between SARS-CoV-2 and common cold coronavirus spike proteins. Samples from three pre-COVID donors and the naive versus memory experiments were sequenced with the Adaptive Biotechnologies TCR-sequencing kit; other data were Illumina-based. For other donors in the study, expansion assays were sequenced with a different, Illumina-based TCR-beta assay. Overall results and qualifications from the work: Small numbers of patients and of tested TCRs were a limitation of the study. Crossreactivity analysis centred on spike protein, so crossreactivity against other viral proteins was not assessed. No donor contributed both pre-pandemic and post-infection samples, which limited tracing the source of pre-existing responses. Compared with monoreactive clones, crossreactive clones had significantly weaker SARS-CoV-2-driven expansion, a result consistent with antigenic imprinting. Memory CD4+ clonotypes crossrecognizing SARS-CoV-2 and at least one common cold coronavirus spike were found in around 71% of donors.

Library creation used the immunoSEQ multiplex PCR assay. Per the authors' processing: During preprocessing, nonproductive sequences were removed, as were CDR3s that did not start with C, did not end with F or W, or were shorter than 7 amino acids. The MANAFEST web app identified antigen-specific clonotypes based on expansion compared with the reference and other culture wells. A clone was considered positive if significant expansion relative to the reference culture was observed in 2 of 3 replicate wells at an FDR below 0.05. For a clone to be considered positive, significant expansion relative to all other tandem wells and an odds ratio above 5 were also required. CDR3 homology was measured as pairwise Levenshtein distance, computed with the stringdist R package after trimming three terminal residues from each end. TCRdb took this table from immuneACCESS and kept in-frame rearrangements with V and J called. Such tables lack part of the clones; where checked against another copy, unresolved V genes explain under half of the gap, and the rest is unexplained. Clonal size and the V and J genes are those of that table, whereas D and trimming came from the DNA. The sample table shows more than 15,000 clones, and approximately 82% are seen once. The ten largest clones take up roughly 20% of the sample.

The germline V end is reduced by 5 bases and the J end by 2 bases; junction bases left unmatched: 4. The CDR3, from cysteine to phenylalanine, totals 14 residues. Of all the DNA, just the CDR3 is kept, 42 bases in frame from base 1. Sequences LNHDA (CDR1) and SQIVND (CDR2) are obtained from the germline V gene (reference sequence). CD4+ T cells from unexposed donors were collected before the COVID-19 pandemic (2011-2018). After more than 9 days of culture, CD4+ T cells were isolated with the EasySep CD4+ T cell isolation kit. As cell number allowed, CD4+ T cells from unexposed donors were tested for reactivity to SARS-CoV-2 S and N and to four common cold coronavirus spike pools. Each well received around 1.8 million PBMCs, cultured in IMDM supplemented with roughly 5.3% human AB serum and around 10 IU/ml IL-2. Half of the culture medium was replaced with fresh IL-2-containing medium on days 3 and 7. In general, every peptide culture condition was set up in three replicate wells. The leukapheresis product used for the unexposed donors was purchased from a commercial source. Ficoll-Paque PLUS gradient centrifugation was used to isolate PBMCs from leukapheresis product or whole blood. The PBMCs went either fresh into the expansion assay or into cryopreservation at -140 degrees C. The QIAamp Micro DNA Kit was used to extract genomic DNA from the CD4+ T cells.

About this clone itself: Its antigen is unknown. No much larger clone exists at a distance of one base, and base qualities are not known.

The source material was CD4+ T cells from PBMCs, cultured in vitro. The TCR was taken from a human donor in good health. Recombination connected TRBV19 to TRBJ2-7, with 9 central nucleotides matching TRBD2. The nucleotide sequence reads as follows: TGTGCCAGTAGTGCCGGGACTAGCACCTACGAGCAGTACTTC. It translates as CASSAGTSTYEQYF.